This T cell receptor beta chain was recovered during a study of CD8 T cells in Susac syndrome. Sequencing of TCR beta was performed on blood CD8+ and CD4+ T cells. It was with random hexamers that about 0.45 to 1 ug RNA was reverse transcribed. TCRdb used MiXCR to reprocess the immunoSEQ multiplex PCR reads, holding one entry per CDR3 protein. The data show under 200,000 distinct CDR3 sequences, around 96% seen once. Germline values: CDR1 SGHRS, CDR2 YFSETQ. The V end lost 3 bases, the J end lost 1 base, and 9 bases lay between the germline ends. There are 14 residues in the CDR3. This receptor was taken from a human donor in good health. The source material was CD4+ T cells from PBMCs. The chain employs TRBV5-1 and TRBJ2-3; the D gene is possibly TRBD1 (5 bases). CDR3 DNA sequence: TGCGCCAGCAGCTGGCTGACAGGCACAGATACGCAGTATTTT. Its protein product is CASSWLTGTDTQYF.